The rows below give T cell receptor beta chains drawn from one sample of a study of cytomegalovirus exposure and HLA in healthy donors. Clones were sequenced by immunoSEQ multiplex PCR, and TCRdb holds only the in-frame ones, with some missing. The data contain under 200,000 clones, about an eighth of them singletons. Sequencing used PBMCs. The source of these receptors is a man aged 50 to 59 in good health and CMV-seropositive. The CDR3 runs from the conserved cysteine through the conserved F or W. Each record gives: D gene, clone size, J gene, V gene, CDR3 protein, CDR3 DNA. The D gene is left open where the match is weak. Size is omitted from some rows. Given values are once, few, many or a class for expanded clones.

>.|.|TRBJ1-5|TRBV7-9
CASSVDSSNQPQHF
TGTGCCAGCAGCGTGGACAGTTCCAATCAGCCCCAGCATTTT
>.|.|TRBJ2-5|TRBV5-1
CASSLGLRQETQYF
TGCGCCAGCAGCTTGGGACTTCGCCAAGAGACCCAGTACTTC
>TRBD1|few|TRBJ2-3|TRBV5-4
CASSLEGAVDTQYF
TGTGCCAGCAGCTTGGAGGGGGCGGTGGATACGCAGTATTTT
>.|few|TRBJ1-1|TRBV11-3
CASSRRGGQNTEAFF
TGTGCCAGCAGCCGGAGGGGGGGACAGAACACTGAAGCTTTCTTT
>TRBD1|few|TRBJ2-6|TRBV7-3
CASSSTGGSGANVLTF
TGTGCCAGCAGCTCCACAGGGGGCTCAGGGGCCAACGTCCTGACTTTC
>TRBD1|.|TRBJ1-5|TRBV2
CASTREGARNQPQHF
TGTGCCAGCACCCGAGAGGGGGCGCGGAATCAGCCCCAGCATTTT
>TRBD1|.|TRBJ1-5|TRBV6-6
CASTSGGKNGNQPQHF
TGTGCCAGCACCTCAGGGGGGAAAAACGGCAATCAGCCCCAGCATTTT
>TRBD2|few|TRBJ2-1|TRBV6-6
CASSDGGTSYNEQFF
TGTGCCAGCAGCGACGGGGGGACCTCCTACAATGAGCAGTTCTTC
>.|few|TRBJ1-2|TRBV6-6
CASFKREHGYTF
TGTGCCAGCTTCAAAAGGGAGCATGGCTACACCTTC
>TRBD1|few|TRBJ1-1|TRBV28
CASSLGGQANTEAFF
TGTGCCAGCAGTTTAGGGGGACAGGCGAACACTGAAGCTTTCTTT
>TRBD1|.|TRBJ1-2|TRBV7-3
CASSPRGGGNYGYTF
TGTGCCAGCAGCCCGAGAGGGGGCGGGAACTATGGCTACACCTTC
>TRBD2|few|TRBJ2-5|TRBV9
CASSVAPSGGAGETQYF
TGTGCCAGCAGCGTAGCTCCTAGCGGGGGGGCTGGTGAGACCCAGTACTTC
>.|.|TRBJ1-4|TRBV18
CASSRGLEEKLFF
TGTGCCAGCTCACGGGGACTCGAGGAAAAACTGTTTTTT
>.|.|TRBJ2-3|TRBV28
CASRDDLATDTQYF
TGTGCCAGCAGAGACGACCTAGCGACAGATACGCAGTATTTT
>.|few|TRBJ1-3|TRBV29-1
CSAIQETSGNTIYF
TGCAGCGCAATACAGGAAACCTCTGGAAACACCATATATTTT
>TRBD1|.|TRBJ2-1|TRBV5-1
CASSSPGGDEQFF
TGCGCCAGCAGCTCCCCAGGGGGAGATGAGCAGTTCTTC
>TRBD1|few|TRBJ1-2|TRBV7-2
CASTYRGQGYGYTF
TGTGCCAGCACCTATAGGGGACAGGGGTATGGCTACACCTTC
>TRBD1|.|TRBJ1-2|TRBV2
CASRGTGEDGYTF
TGTGCCAGCAGGGGGACAGGGGAAGACGGCTACACCTTC
>.|.|TRBJ1-4|TRBV6-1
CASSEPGWNEKLFF
TGTGCCAGCAGTGAGCCAGGTTGGAATGAAAAACTGTTTTTT
>.|.|TRBJ2-3|TRBV27
CASRILTSYPGDTQYF
TGTGCCAGCAGGATACTTACTAGCTACCCCGGGGATACGCAGTATTTT
>.|.|TRBJ2-3|TRBV5-4
CASRGGLTDTQYF
TGTGCCAGCAGGGGGGGGCTCACAGATACGCAGTATTTT
>.|.|TRBJ1-2|TRBV18
CASSPTGSRGYGYTF
TGTGCCAGCTCACCGACCGGGTCAAGAGGCTATGGCTACACCTTC
>TRBD1|few|TRBJ1-1|TRBV28
CASSPTGGQNLNTEAFF
TGTGCCAGCAGTCCGACAGGGGGCCAGAACTTGAACACTGAAGCTTTCTTT
>.|few|TRBJ2-2|TRBV5-6
CASSLQGPLGGELFF
TGTGCCAGCAGCTTACAGGGTCCCCTGGGCGGGGAGCTGTTTTTT
>TRBD1|few|TRBJ1-2|TRBV6-4
CASSWGQRKANYGYTF
TGTGCCAGCAGCTGGGGACAGCGTAAGGCCAACTATGGCTACACCTTC
>.|.|TRBJ1-4|TRBV11-3
CASSLSLSTNEKLFF
TGTGCCAGCAGCTTAAGCCTCTCAACTAATGAAAAACTGTTTTTT
>.|.|TRBJ2-5|TRBV20-1
CSDLEETQYF
TGCAGTGATTTAGAAGAGACCCAGTACTTC
>.|.|TRBJ1-3|TRBV7-2
CASSLGRNSGNTIYF
TGTGCCAGCAGCTTAGGGCGGAACTCTGGAAACACCATATATTTT
>.|.|TRBJ1-5|TRBV18
CASSPGRGSNQPQHF
TGTGCCAGCTCACCGGGCAGGGGTTCCAATCAGCCCCAGCATTTT
>.|few|TRBJ2-2|TRBV2
CASNEGVGVLFF
TGTGCCAGCAACGAGGGGGTCGGTGTGCTGTTTTTT
>TRBD2|.|TRBJ2-1|TRBV13
CASSLAGGQYNEQFF
TGTGCCAGCAGCTTAGCGGGGGGGCAATACAATGAGCAGTTCTTC
>TRBD1|few|TRBJ1-5|TRBV7-2
CASSLEGDRDQPQHF
TGTGCCAGCAGCTTAGAGGGGGACAGGGACCAGCCCCAGCATTTT
>.|few|TRBJ1-2|TRBV5-1
CASSSQGSGYTF
TGCGCCAGCAGCTCACAGGGTTCTGGCTACACCTTC
>.|few|TRBJ1-3|TRBV4-1
CASSPSGNTIYF
TGCGCCAGCAGCCCGAGCGGAAACACCATATATTTT
>TRBD1|few|TRBJ2-3|TRBV18
CASSPGTGGADTQYF
TGTGCCAGCTCCCCGGGGACAGGGGGTGCAGATACGCAGTATTTT
>.|.|TRBJ2-3|TRBV12-5
CASGPQGTDTQYF
TGTGCTAGTGGTCCCCAGGGCACAGATACGCAGTATTTT
>TRBD1|few|TRBJ2-1|TRBV28
CASSSLDRGMNEQFF
TGTGCCAGCAGCTCCTTGGACAGGGGAATGAATGAGCAGTTCTTC
>TRBD1|few|TRBJ1-2|TRBV6-5
CASSRTGSSYTF
TGTGCCAGCAGTCGGACAGGATCGAGCTACACCTTC
>.|few|TRBJ2-3|TRBV18
CASSSSTDTQYF
TGTGCCAGCTCTTCTAGCACAGATACGCAGTATTTT
>.|few|TRBJ1-1|TRBV18
CASSRNQEGNTEAFF
TGTGCCAGCTCCCGAAACCAGGAGGGGAACACTGAAGCTTTCTTT
>.|.|TRBJ1-2|TRBV18
CASSRGTAHVGYTF
TGTGCCAGCTCACGCGGGACGGCCCATGTAGGCTACACCTTC
>TRBD1|.|TRBJ2-2|TRBV5-1
CASSRIPTGRSAGELFF
TGCGCCAGCAGCCGAATACCGACAGGGCGTTCGGCCGGGGAGCTGTTTTTT
>.|few|TRBJ2-5|TRBV5-4
CASSLALRGSQETQYF
TGTGCCAGCAGCTTGGCCTTAAGGGGATCGCAAGAGACCCAGTACTTC
>.|.|TRBJ1-5|TRBV19
CASTPKSNQPQHF
TGTGCCAGTACCCCTAAAAGCAATCAGCCCCAGCATTTT